The present entry profiles one TCR beta chain with its context. Only a few counts were recorded for this clonotype. Its antigen target is currently unknown. Per-base quality was not reported, and no clone a single base away is much larger than it. This record comes from a study of T cells in Graves' hyperthyroidism and ophthalmopathy (dated by TCRdb to between 2017 and 2020). Looking at the study overall: Peripheral blood was sampled at the time of initial diagnosis, prior to any treatment. TCR V-J signatures able to tell the groups apart were searched for in a discovery cohort of 90 to 100 patients, of whom over 40 had Graves' ophthalmopathy and about 60 had stable Graves' hyperthyroidism. Prospective prediction of ophthalmopathy was tested in an independent validation cohort consisting of some 20 hyperthyroidism patients and 15 or so patients who later progressed to ophthalmopathy. The roughly 100 discovery patients were randomly split 7:3 into training and test sets. In addition, the study compared T-cell repertoires in thyroid tissue and in blood from roughly six Graves' hyperthyroidism patients. Following sampling, methimazole starting at 30 mg daily was given to hyperthyroidism patients, and high-dose intravenous methylprednisolone was given to ophthalmopathy patients. The paper describes TCR Vbeta CDR3 sequencing of 135 peripheral blood samples, made up of under 50 ophthalmopathy patients, 70 to 75 hyperthyroidism patients and 17 progressor patients.

Stable Graves' hyperthyroidism was defined as the absence of progression to ophthalmopathy over 18 months of follow-up. Hyperthyroidism patients were newly diagnosed, had a disease duration of under 2 months, and were aged 18 to 65 years. The study excluded patients with uncontrolled infections, other autoimmune diseases, pregnancy or lactation. Diagnoses were established on the basis of clinical symptoms, serum thyroxine and TRAb, thyroid ultrasound, and orbital computed tomography. PBMCs were isolated from around 10 ml of fresh peripheral blood by Ficoll-Paque density gradient centrifugation. Total RNA was extracted with Trizol reagent, and quality was checked on an Agilent 2100 Bioanalyzer. The study at large found these results: No statistical method was used to fix the sample size in advance, and group allocation was not hidden from the investigators. A model built on a 13 V-J signature distinguished ophthalmopathy from stable hyperthyroidism, reaching about 88% sensitivity and about 81% specificity in cross-validation and 80%/75% in testing. In validation, the model predicted progression to ophthalmopathy with 55% to 71% sensitivity and around 72% specificity, a median of 6.5 months before onset. Most expanded thyroid clonotypes (frequency above 0.001) were also found in blood, which suggests that blood repertoires may mirror thyroid immune responses.

Counted from cysteine to phenylalanine, this CDR3 has 14 amino acids. The kept DNA is CDR3 alone, 42 bases in frame from the first base. V is cut back by 0 bases and J by 5 bases, with 3 bases in the junction unmatched. For CDR1 and CDR2, the germline V gene lists MNHEY and SVGEGT. Amplification of TCR beta CDR3 regions was carried out from RNA transcripts. The TCR CDR3 was subjected to a first round of RT-PCR using the HTBI primer set and the Qiagen OneStep RT-PCR kit. Libraries were constructed in a second round of multiplex PCR, after which size selection and purification were performed. The libraries were sequenced on an Illumina HiSeq2000 using paired-end 100 bp reads. The authors' analysis ran thus. Raw data were processed with SOAPnuke, discarding reads with adapters, uncalled bases, mean Phred below 15, or no exact constant-primer or identifier match. High-quality paired reads were merged using COPE v1.2.5, and each unique nucleotide sequence was defined as a clonotype. MiTCR v1.1 was used to align the clonotypes against IMGT TRBV, TRBD and TRBJ reference segments. The analysis included only V-J combinations with a frequency above 0.0001, which together covered approximately 99% of the repertoires. The TCS score was defined as the ratio of F50 (clonal expansion) to E x V (chaos), calculated using BLOSUM62-based TCRdist between CDR3 peptides within each V-J. Welch's t-statistics and random forest reduced fewer than 550 V-J features to 13, which were used in a naive Bayes classifier (R e1071). TCRdb cleaned the public reads at Q25 with fastp, built clones with MiXCR and kept in-frame beta chains. Entries are consolidated by CDR3 protein sequence, retaining the most common genes and DNA. TCRdb's processing, not the authors' own work, is the source of the V and J calls. This sample has approximately 590,000 distinct CDR3 sequences in its table, and approximately 14% of those were observed once. The biggest ten clones account for less than 9.5% of the sample.

This clonotype was obtained from a woman aged 25 to 39 with Graves' hyperthyroidism. The sequencing sample was made of blood. The V and J segments used are TRBV6-2 or TRBV6-3 and TRBJ1-2; TRBD1 agrees with 7 junctional bases. The CDR3: CASSYSRQGYGYTF. The nucleotides read TGTGCCAGCAGTTACTCGAGACAGGGTTATGGCTACACCTTC.